The source of this T cell receptor (beta chain) is a study of cytomegalovirus exposure and HLA in healthy donors. Whole-study findings and limits: Indistinguishable V segments such as TRBV6-2 and TRBV6-3 were excluded. Later examination showed HLA-associated TCR beta chains had greater clonal expansion than equally common others. Trimming of TCR beta V- and J-genes showed a link, identified in a later analysis, to a missense DCLRE1C variant.

Deletions cut 6 bases from V and 2 bases from J, with 10 bases between. Looked up from germline, CDR1 is LGHNT and CDR2 is FRNRAP. This CDR3 is 13 amino acids long. As to this clone: Its antigen is still unknown.

The study ran its PCR with 60 Vbeta and 13 Jbeta primers. Generated by immunoSEQ multiplex PCR, the TCRdb table keeps only in-frame clones and is missing some. In the table there are fewer than 250,000 clones, over 70% of which are singletons. The TCR originated in a man aged 25-45 years in good health and CMV-seronegative. The chain joins TRBV12-5 to TRBJ1-1; D is uncertain. The source material was PBMCs. The CDR3 DNA is TGTGCTAGTGGACCTGACATTAACACTGAAGCTTTCTTT. This sequence encodes CASGPDINTEAFF.